The next 17 T cell receptor beta chains were all read from a single sample in a study of shared clonotypes between healthy human individuals. Libraries were prepared by immunoSEQ multiplex PCR; TCRdb keeps only in-frame clonotypes and omits some of them. This table has some 2,000,000 clones, approximately 94% appearing once. CD8 cells classed as naive were CD45RO-negative and positively selected for CCR7, excluding terminally differentiated effector memory CD45RA+ cells. Source material: naive CD8+ T cells sorted from blood. The receptors originated from a young man in good health.

The genes are TRBV12-5 and TRBJ2-3; the D gene could be TRBD1 or TRBD2 (5 bases each). Between the trimmed V and J ends, which lost 6 bases and 4 bases, there was a span of 23 bases. Germline V gives CDR1 LGHNT, CDR2 FRNRAP. The CDR3 is made up of 17 amino acids. CDR3 nucleotides: TGTGCTAGTGGATATACCCCGGGACCTCTGGTCCCAGATACGCAGTATTTT. It encodes CASGYTPGPLVPDTQYF.

V is TRBV11-2 and J is TRBJ2-5; tentatively, D is TRBD1 or TRBD2 (5 bases each). Germline-derived CDR1 and CDR2 are SGHAT and FQNNGV. Trimming removed 6 bases from V and 0 bases from J, with 14 bases in between. This CDR3 is built from 15 residues. CDR3 residues: CASRGTGLDQETQYF. CDR3 nucleotides: TGTGCCAGCAGGGGCACAGGACTGGACCAAGAGACCCAGTACTTC. Drawing the rest from reference TRBV11-2 and TRBJ2-5, the complete variable domain is EAGVAQSPRYKIIEKRQSVAFWCNPISGHATLYWYQQILGQGPKLLIQFQNNGVVDDSQLPKDRFSAERLKGVDSTLKIQPAKLEDSAVYLCASRGTGLDQETQYFGPGTRLLVL.

The V call is TRBV19, the J call TRBJ1-5; D gene unclear. Trimming stripped 9 bases from V and 0 bases from J, with 12 bases between. This CDR3 has 14 amino acids. Germline-derived CDR1 and CDR2 are LNHDA and SQIVND (reference sequence). Here the CDR3 DNA reads TGTGCCAGCAGTCTACAGTATAGCAATCAGCCCCAGCATTTT. Translation: CASSLQYSNQPQHF. Complete variable domain (other parts from reference TRBV19 and TRBJ1-5): DGGITQSPKYLFRKEGQNVTLSCEQNLNHDAMYWYRQDPGQGLRLIYYSQIVNDFQKGDIAEGYSVSREKKESFPLTVTSAQKNPTAFYLCASSLQYSNQPQHFGDGTRLSIL.

This rearrangement joins TRBV4-3 to TRBJ2-7, with 9 bases identical to TRBD2. Looked up from germline, CDR1 is LGHNA and CDR2 is YSLEER. V lost 0 bases, J lost 1 base, and 4 bases stayed unmatched. The CDR3 runs 16 residues. CDR3 sequence reads: CASSQELAGASYEQYF. The CDR3 nucleotides read TGCGCCAGCAGCCAAGAGTTAGCGGGAGCTTCCTACGAGCAGTACTTC.

This chain joins TRBV28 and TRBJ2-3; the D is unclear. Trimming cost V 4 bases and J 7 bases, with 18 bases left between them. From germline, CDR1 is MDHEN and CDR2 SYDVKM. There are 15 residues in the CDR3. The CDR3 bases are TGTGCCAGCAGTTCCTTTGGACCGAACCCCCATACGCAGTATTTT. Its translation is CASSSFGPNPHTQYF.

V gene TRBV5-1 combines with J gene TRBJ2-7, with 7 bases fitting TRBD1. Germline CDR1 SGHRS, CDR2 YFSETQ. This CDR3 region has 18 residues. Trimming at V came to 4 bases and at J to 3 bases, leaving 19 bases not matched to a gene. The CDR3 here is CASSPFAGQEWISYEQYF. The CDR3 nucleotides are TGCGCCAGCAGCCCCTTTGCCGGACAGGAATGGATAAGCTACGAGCAGTACTTC.

This rearrangement joins TRBV4-1 to TRBJ1-3, with D perhaps TRBD1 (5 bases). V lost 0 bases and J lost 4, with 10 bases in between. This CDR3 has 15 amino acids. The germline gives CDR1 MGHRA, CDR2 YSYEKL. The CDR3: CASSQDQGTGNTIYF. CDR3 coding DNA: TGCGCCAGCAGCCAAGACCAGGGCACCGGAAACACCATATATTTT.

This chain joins TRBV10-3 and TRBJ2-2; 9 bases agree with TRBD2. Germline CDR1 and CDR2: ENHRY and SYGVKD. The V and J ends lost 6 bases and 2 bases, in that order; junction bases with no gene match: 4. The CDR3 contains 15 residues. CDR3 sequence reads: CAIRAGGPNTGELFF. Here the CDR3 DNA reads TGTGCCATCAGAGCGGGGGGCCCAAACACCGGGGAGCTGTTTTTT.

The V and J genes are TRBV29-1 and TRBJ2-2; perhaps TRBD1 as D (5 bases). The CDR3 consists of 12 residues. Germline V gives CDR1 SQVTM, CDR2 ANQGSEA. Trimming shortened V by 7 bases and J by 6 bases, and 12 bases separated the two germline ends. CDR3 bases: TGCAGCGGGCAGGGAATTTCCGGGGAGCTGTTTTTT. Encoded protein: CSGQGISGELFF.

This clone came up once. This chain links TRBV4-3 with TRBJ1-2, with D possibly TRBD1 on 5 matching bases. The germline V gene encodes CDR1 LGHNA and CDR2 YSLEER. CDR3 length equals 14 residues. V was cut by 0 bases and J by 6 bases, with 11 bases left in between. The CDR3 DNA reads as TGCGCCAGCAGCCAAGATGGGCAGGGAAATGGCTACACCTTC. Its protein product is CASSQDGQGNGYTF.

This clone was recorded only once. This sequence joins TRBV4-1 and TRBJ2-5; no definite D call. The germline CDR1 and CDR2 sequences are MGHRA and YSYEKL. This CDR3 spans 16 amino acids. Trimming took off 0 bases at V and 4 bases at J, with 15 bases between the two ends. This chain's CDR3 is CASSQDGNSFIETQYF. Here the CDR3 DNA reads TGCGCCAGCAGCCAAGATGGGAATAGTTTTATAGAGACCCAGTACTTC.

As DNA, the CDR3 is TGTGCCACGTCCGGACAGGGGGTGAACATGGGCACTGAAGCTTTCTTT. It encodes CATSGQGVNMGTEAFF. The rearrangement links TRBV15 to TRBJ1-1, with 10 bases fitting TRBD1. Germline lookup yields CDR1 LNHNV and CDR2 YYDKDF (reference sequence). The CDR3 contains 16 residues. J lost 4 bases, V lost 9 bases, and 14 bases had no gene match.

The chain links TRBV10-2 to TRBJ2-7; 10 nucleotides align to TRBD1. The germline CDR1 and CDR2 sequences are WSHSY and SAAADI. This CDR3 is built from 14 residues. The ends lost 6 bases at V and 5 bases at J; junction bases unmatched: 7. This CDR3 is CASRDRGLVHEQYF. The CDR3 DNA sequence: TGCGCCAGCAGGGACAGGGGGTTAGTCCACGAGCAGTACTTC.

This clone was seen a single time. J is TRBJ1-2 and V is TRBV29-1; 7 positions agree with TRBD1. This CDR3 region has 11 residues. V trimming: 5 bases; J trimming: 5 bases; junction bases outside the gene matches: 2. CDR1 is SQVTM, CDR2 ANQGSEA, per germline. CDR3 sequence reads: CSVRDRYGYTF. The CDR3 bases are TGCAGCGTTCGGGACAGATATGGCTACACCTTC. Full variable domain (rest looked up from reference TRBV29-1 and TRBJ1-2): SAVISQKPSRDICQRGTSLTIQCQVDSQVTMMFWYRQQPGQSLTLIATANQGSEATYESGFVIDKFPISRPNLTFSTLTVSNMSPEDSSIYLCSVRDRYGYTFGSGTRLTVV.

About this clone: This CDR3 is also generated by other DNA sequences in the sample. The V and J genes are TRBV27 and TRBJ2-7, with a possible D match to TRBD2 (5 bases). Germline V gene lookup returns CDR1 MNHEY and CDR2 SMNVEV (reference sequence). The CDR3 is 12 residues long. V was cut by 2 bases and J by 5 bases, with 7 bases left in between. The CDR3 reads CASSLVGDEQYF. In DNA, the CDR3 is TGTGCCAGCAGTTTAGTCGGGGACGAGCAGTACTTC.

On this clone itself: This sample includes further DNA sequences coding for the same CDR3. The chain uses TRBV30 and TRBJ1-2, with D hard to call. Germline-derived CDR1 and CDR2 are GTSNPN and SVGIG (reference sequence). V lost 1 base and J lost 8, with 8 bases in between. The CDR3 length is 11 residues. In DNA, the CDR3 is TGTGCCTGGAGTGGAGGGCTCGGCTACACCTTC. Translating it yields CAWSGGLGYTF.

The chain carries TRBV9 and TRBJ2-4; D is possibly TRBD2 (5 bases). V was trimmed by 2 bases and J by 5 bases, leaving 11 bases between them. The CDR3 runs 14 residues. Germline V gene lookup returns CDR1 SGDLS and CDR2 YYNGEE. The CDR3 here is CASSVSGGENIQYF. The CDR3 region has the DNA TGTGCCAGCAGCGTCAGCGGTGGTGAAAACATTCAGTACTTC.